These 6 T cell receptor beta chains came from one sample sequenced in a study of T cell repertoires in cytomegalovirus infection. TCRdb passed the reads through MiXCR, listing each CDR3 protein once. The table has around 190,000 distinct CDR3 sequences, approximately 14% seen once. Sequences were obtained from PBMCs. The receptor set was obtained from a human donor in good health (CMV status not recorded). Some clones in this sample may be carry-over from other donors' samples.

This clonotype was recorded at least ten times. The chain couples TRBV7-2 to TRBJ1-2; unclear D gene. This CDR3 has 12 residues. V was pared by 3 bases and J by 6 bases, with 8 bases between. The germline gives CDR1 SGHTA, CDR2 FQGNSA. This CDR3 reads CASSLVSDGYTF. The CDR3 nucleotides are TGTGCCAGCAGCTTGGTGAGCGATGGCTACACCTTC.

This clonotype was observed at least ten times. The chain couples TRBV19 to TRBJ2-1, with TRBD1 matching over 8 bases. The CDR3 length is 15 residues. The V segment lost 3 bases and the J segment 4 bases; nucleotides outside the gene matches: 5. The V gene's germline CDR1 is LNHDA and CDR2 SQIVND (reference sequence). CDR3 in DNA: TGTGCCAGTAGTATTCAGGGGGCGCGGTACAATGAGCAGTTCTTC. Translation: CASSIQGARYNEQFF.

At least ten counts were recorded for this clonotype. This chain joins TRBV6-6 and TRBJ2-1, with TRBD2 identical over 10 bases. Germline values: CDR1 MNHNY, CDR2 SVGAGI (reference sequence). Germline trimming cut 5 bases from V and 0 bases from J; bases unmatched to any gene: 4. The CDR3 runs 16 residues. CDR3: CASSNPSGSSYNEQFF. The CDR3 bases are TGTGCCAGCAGTAACCCTAGCGGGAGCTCCTACAATGAGCAGTTCTTC.

This clonotype was counted many times. CDR3 sequence: CASSSDPGAEAFF. The CDR3 bases are TGTGCCAGCAGCTCGGACCCCGGGGCTGAAGCTTTCTTT. The chain recombines TRBV7-3 with TRBJ1-1; unclear D gene. The germline V gene has CDR1 SGHTA and CDR2 FQGTGA. CDR3 length: 13 amino acids. Trimming shortened V by 4 bases and J by 6 bases, and 12 bases separated the two germline ends.

There are many counts of this clonotype. This chain uses TRBV19 with TRBJ2-6, with D uncertain. Per germline, CDR1 LNHDA and CDR2 SQIVND (reference sequence). Trimming left V 3 bases short and J 2 bases short, with 17 bases between. The CDR3 spans 18 residues. The CDR3 bases are TGTGCCAGTAGTATTGACGGACCCTTGACTGCTGGGGCCAACGTCCTGACTTTC. As protein: CASSIDGPLTAGANVLTF.

The gene calls are TRBV19 and TRBJ2-7; D might be TRBD1 (6 bases). Germline V gives CDR1 LNHDA, CDR2 SQIVND (reference sequence). The CDR3 runs 13 residues. V lost 7 bases and J lost 3, with 13 bases in between. The CDR3 sequence: CASTEKGGYEQYF. Here the CDR3 DNA reads TGTGCCAGTACCGAAAAAGGGGGCTACGAGCAGTACTTC.